This TCR beta chain originates from a study of control samples from healthy donors and cancer patients. The method was immunoSEQ multiplex PCR; TCRdb's version includes in-frame clones alone and lacks a portion of them. The data contain about 120,000 clones, around 91% of them singletons. The receptor was derived from a woman aged 45-60 years with colorectal cancer. Sequences were obtained from PBMCs.

CDR3: CASSFRQNTEAFF. CDR3 in DNA: TGTGCCAGCAGCTTCCGACAGAACACTGAAGCTTTCTTT. V is TRBV7-3 and J is TRBJ1-1; D unresolved. The CDR3 is 13 amino acids. Trimming stripped 3 bases from V and 1 base from J, with 6 bases between. CDR1 SGHTA and CDR2 FQGTGA come from the germline V gene.